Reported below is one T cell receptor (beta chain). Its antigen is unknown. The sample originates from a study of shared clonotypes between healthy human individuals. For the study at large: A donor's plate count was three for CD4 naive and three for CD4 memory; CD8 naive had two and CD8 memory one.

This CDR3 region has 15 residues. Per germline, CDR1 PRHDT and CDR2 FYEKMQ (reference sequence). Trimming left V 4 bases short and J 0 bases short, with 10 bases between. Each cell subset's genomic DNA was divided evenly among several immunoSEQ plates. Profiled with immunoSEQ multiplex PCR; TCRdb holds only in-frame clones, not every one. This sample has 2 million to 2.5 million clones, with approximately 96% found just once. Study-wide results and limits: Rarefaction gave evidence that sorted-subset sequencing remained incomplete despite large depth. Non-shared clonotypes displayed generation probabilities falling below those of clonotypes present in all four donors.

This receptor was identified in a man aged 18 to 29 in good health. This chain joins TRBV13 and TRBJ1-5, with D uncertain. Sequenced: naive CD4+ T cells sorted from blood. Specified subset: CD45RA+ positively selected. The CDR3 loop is CASSSGGDSNQPQHF. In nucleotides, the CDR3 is TGTGCCAGCAGCTCCGGTGGGGATAGCAATCAGCCCCAGCATTTT.